Following are 22 T cell receptor beta chains from one sample sequenced in a study of CXCR3-negative and CXCR3-positive naive CD8 T cells. The study's findings and limits: Naive cells positive for CXCR3 carried more hydrophobic TRB CDR3s than CXCR3-negative ones.

Their antigen targets remain unknown. The TRB cDNA libraries were prepared by 5' RACE with UMI labels. After re-calling the 5' RACE reads, TCRdb lists one entry per CDR3 protein, DNA absent. This table holds some 130,000 distinct CDR3 sequences. Material for sequencing was naive CXCR3+ CD8+ T cells from blood. Subset here: CD45RO-CCR7+CD27+CD95- naive CD8+ T cells expressing CXCR3 (TNR3+). The receptor source for this set is a human donor in good health. Some clones in this sample may be carry-over from other donors' samples.

This sequence joins TRBV29-1 and TRBJ1-1; TCRdb gives TRBD1 as the D gene, but with no DNA this cannot be confirmed. From germline, CDR1 is SQVTM and CDR2 ANQGSEA. This CDR3 region has 13 residues. The CDR3 sequence: CSAPPQGATEAFF.

The chain carries TRBV12-3 or TRBV12-4 and TRBJ1-1; the TRBD1 assignment by TCRdb is unverifiable without DNA. The CDR3 extends over 13 amino acids. The CDR3 region is CAIGMEGATEAFF.

This chain connects TRBV9 to TRBJ1-2. Germline assignment: CDR1 SGDLS and CDR2 YYNGEE. CDR3 size: 17 residues. The chain's CDR3 is CASSVDRMVGFLSGYTF.

The gene calls are TRBV29-1 and TRBJ2-1; TCRdb names TRBD2, which stays unverified in the absence of DNA. Germline CDR1 is SQVTM and CDR2 is ANQGSEA. The CDR3 is 14 amino acids. CDR3 residues: CSVGRAHPYNEQFF.

The chain couples TRBV5-1 to TRBJ2-7. The CDR3 totals 12 residues. Germline-derived CDR1 and CDR2 are SGHRS and YFSETQ. The CDR3 protein is CASSLNGYEQYF.

The chain employs TRBV15 and TRBJ2-7; the D gene TCRdb calls, TRBD2, cannot be checked with no DNA. This CDR3 region has 13 residues. Germline CDR1 and CDR2: LNHNV and YYDKDF (reference sequence). This CDR3 reads CATTGGRVDEQYF.

The chain employs TRBV5-6 and TRBJ2-5; the TRBD1 assignment by TCRdb is unverifiable without DNA. The CDR3 spans 15 residues. In germline, CDR1 is SGHDT, CDR2 YYEEEE. CDR3 residues: CASSLRTGGQETQYF.

The chain combines TRBV7-9 with TRBJ1-1. The CDR3 contains 12 residues. Germline V gene lookup returns CDR1 SEHNR and CDR2 FQNEAQ (reference sequence). The CDR3 protein is CASSLGPTEAFF.

The chain links TRBV5-1 to TRBJ2-1; TCRdb returns TRBD2, unconfirmable since there is no DNA. Germline assignment: CDR1 SGHRS and CDR2 YFSETQ. This CDR3 comprises 16 residues. The chain's CDR3 is CASSLASGGTYNEHFF.

The V gene is TRBV10-3, the J gene TRBJ2-1. Germline loops: CDR1 ENHRY, CDR2 SYGVKD. There are 15 residues in the CDR3. The CDR3 region is CAISQTEALYNEQFF.

CDR3 residues: CASMYINTEAFF. The chain joins TRBV12-3 or TRBV12-4 to TRBJ1-1. This CDR3 has 12 residues.

The rearrangement joins TRBV5-5 to TRBJ1-1; TCRdb's assignment of TRBD1 cannot be checked, as there is no DNA. The CDR3 is 13 residues long. CDR1 is SGHKS and CDR2 is YYEKEE in the germline V gene (reference sequence). This chain's CDR3 is CASSLWGQREAFF.

V usage is TRBV7-9 and J usage is TRBJ1-4. From germline, CDR1 is SEHNR and CDR2 FQNEAQ (reference sequence). CDR3 length equals 13 residues. This CDR3 reads CASRIGLNEKLFF.

The genes are TRBV29-1 and TRBJ1-3; TCRdb's assignment of TRBD1 cannot be checked, as there is no DNA. CDR3 length: 12 amino acids. Germline V gene lookup returns CDR1 SQVTM and CDR2 ANQGSEA. The CDR3 loop is CSVRGSGNTIYF.

J is TRBJ2-7 and V is TRBV5-1; no DNA is available, so the TRBD2 call from TCRdb remains unchecked. The CDR3 runs 17 residues. Germline V CDR1 and CDR2: SGHRS, YFSETQ. The CDR3 spells CASSLEGLAVGGYEQYF.

This chain connects TRBV7-9 to TRBJ1-1; TCRdb's assignment of TRBD1 cannot be checked, as there is no DNA. CDR1 is SEHNR and CDR2 is FQNEAQ in the germline V gene (reference sequence). The CDR3 covers 14 residues. CDR3 loop: CASSPGDPWREAFF.

The genes are TRBV11-2 and TRBJ2-5. The CDR3 is 15 amino acids. Germline-derived CDR1 and CDR2 are SGHAT and FQNNGV. The CDR3 loop is CASSLAQLQQETQYF.

V usage is TRBV20-1 and J usage is TRBJ2-7; TCRdb's D call of TRBD2 is untestable without DNA. Germline V gene lookup returns CDR1 DFQATT and CDR2 SNEGSKA (reference sequence). The CDR3 extends over 15 amino acids. The CDR3 here is CSARGTSGETYEQYF.

The chain joins TRBV6-5 to TRBJ2-1; TCRdb's D gene call, TRBD2, goes unchecked for lack of DNA. CDR3 size: 14 residues. Germline loops: CDR1 MNHEY, CDR2 SVGAGI. The CDR3 loop reads CASSQGVGLNEQFF.

The chain employs TRBV9 and TRBJ2-7; with no DNA, the TCRdb D assignment of TRBD1 cannot be verified. Germline V lookup: CDR1 SGDLS, CDR2 YYNGEE. This CDR3 is 16 amino acids long. CDR3 sequence reads: CASSPEGGPPIYEQYF.

This chain links TRBV20-1 with TRBJ2-7; TCRdb's assignment of TRBD2 cannot be checked, as there is no DNA. This CDR3 has 15 residues. From germline, CDR1 is DFQATT and CDR2 SNEGSKA (reference sequence). CDR3 loop: CSARGTSGGLYEQYF.

V and J are TRBV6-2 or TRBV6-3 and TRBJ2-5; lacking DNA, the TRBD1 call made by TCRdb goes unchecked. This CDR3 region has 13 residues. Germline V lookup: CDR1 MNHEY, CDR2 SVGEGT. The CDR3 sequence: CASSSTEQETQYF.